Listed here is a single T cell receptor beta chain. Germline trimming cut 5 bases from V and 5 bases from J; bases unmatched to any gene: 8. Germline CDR1 reads MNHEY; CDR2 reads SVGAGI. The CDR3 is 14 amino acids. The data belong to a study of blood T cell repertoires in COVID-19. Study information: Collection of acute and convalescent COVID-19 samples took place in the United States, Italy and Spain.

Methods used by the authors: Estimates of nucleated cell counts were drawn from the amplification of reference gene primers. Repertoires were generated with immunoSEQ multiplex PCR, while TCRdb's copy carries only in-frame clones and drops some. V and J calls and clone size are copied from that table; D and trimming were computed from the DNA. The sample consists of about 180,000 clones, more than 80% of them appearing once. Sequenced material: peripheral blood. The sequence was obtained from a human donor in a cohort sampled during active COVID-19. This sequence joins TRBV6-5 and TRBJ2-7, with 8 bases identical to TRBD1. DNA of the CDR3: TGTGCCAGCAGTACCAACAGGGGGTTCGACGAGCAGTACTTC. It yields the protein CASSTNRGFDEQYF.